The 2 T cell receptor beta chains below all came from one sample that was sequenced in a study of CD8 T cells in Susac syndrome. With random hexamers, roughly 0.45 to 1 ug RNA was reverse transcribed. In TCRdb, the immunoSEQ multiplex PCR reads were re-called with MiXCR into one record per CDR3 protein. The profile shows 85,000 to 95,000 distinct CDR3 sequences, roughly 94% of them singletons. The specimen was CD4+ T cells from PBMCs. These receptors were collected from a human donor with Susac syndrome.

The rearrangement links TRBV20-1 to TRBJ2-5, with D perhaps matching TRBD1 (6 bases). The V and J ends lost 0 bases and 2 bases respectively, with 10 bases between them. Per the germline V gene, CDR1 is DFQATT and CDR2 is SNEGSKA (reference sequence). This CDR3 comprises 14 residues. Written as DNA, the CDR3 is TGCAGTGCTAGAGATGGTGGACAGCAAGAGACCCAGTACTTC. Protein: CSARDGGQQETQYF.

The gene calls are TRBV29-1 and TRBJ2-7; D may correspond to TRBD1 or TRBD2 (6 bases each). From germline, CDR1 is SQVTM and CDR2 ANQGSEA. V was trimmed by 2 bases and J by 5 bases, leaving 16 bases between them. This CDR3 comprises 14 residues. The CDR3 region has the DNA TGCAGCGTTGAAACAATGGGGGGCGTCAACGAGCAGTACTTC. This translates into CSVETMGGVNEQYF.